This T cell receptor (beta chain) was identified during a study of control samples from healthy donors and cancer patients. Germline values: CDR1 LGHNA, CDR2 YNFKEQ. The V gene lost 0 bases and the J gene lost 4 bases, with 12 bases spanning the gap. The CDR3 runs 15 residues. The data were produced by immunoSEQ multiplex PCR, yet TCRdb's version contains in-frame clones alone and is incomplete. The sample has 130,000 or so clones, around 92% seen once; the top ten hold about 40%. This receptor was taken from a man aged 50 to 59 in good health. Sequenced sample: blood. The V gene is TRBV4-2, the J gene TRBJ2-5; perhaps TRBD2 as D (5 bases). In DNA, the CDR3 is TGTGCCAGCAGCCAAGATTCGTGGCTAGCAGAGACCCAGTACTTC. Translation: CASSQDSWLAETQYF.